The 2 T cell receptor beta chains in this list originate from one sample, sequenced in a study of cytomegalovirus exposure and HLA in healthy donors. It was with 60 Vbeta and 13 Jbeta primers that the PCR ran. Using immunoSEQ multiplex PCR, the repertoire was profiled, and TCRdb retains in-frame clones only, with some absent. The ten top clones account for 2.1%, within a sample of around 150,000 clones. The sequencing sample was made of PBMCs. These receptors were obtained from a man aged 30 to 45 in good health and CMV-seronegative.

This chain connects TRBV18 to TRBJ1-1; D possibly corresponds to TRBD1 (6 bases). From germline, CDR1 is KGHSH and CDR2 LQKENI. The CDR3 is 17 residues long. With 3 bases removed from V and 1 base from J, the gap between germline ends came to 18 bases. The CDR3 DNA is TGTGCCAGCTCACCCAAGGGGACACAAAGAGGGAACACTGAAGCTTTCTTT. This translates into CASSPKGTQRGNTEAFF.

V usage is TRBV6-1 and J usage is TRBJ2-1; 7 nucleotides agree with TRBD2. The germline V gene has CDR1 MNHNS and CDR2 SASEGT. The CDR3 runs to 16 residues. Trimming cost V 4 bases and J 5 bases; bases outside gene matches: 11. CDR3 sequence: CASSVKKRGIHNEQFF. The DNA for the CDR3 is TGTGCCAGCAGTGTAAAAAAGCGGGGCATACACAATGAGCAGTTCTTC.